The TCR beta chain described here comes from a study of shared clonotypes between healthy human individuals. As for the study in general: Each donor's CD4 naive and CD4 memory cells filled three plates apiece, CD8 naive two, and CD8 memory one.

As concerns this clone: Its antigen is undetermined.

The table came from immunoSEQ multiplex PCR; TCRdb's copy has only in-frame clones and leaves some out. The sample has a few million clones, approximately 93% seen once. Germline V CDR1 and CDR2: MGHDK, SYGVNS. The CDR3 consists of 14 residues. Trimming removed 6 bases from V and 3 bases from J; junction bases left unmatched: 6. General observations from the study: All-four-donor shared clonotypes had higher generation probabilities than non-shared clonotypes did. Estimated richness values were generally larger in naive subsets than in memory subsets.

V is TRBV25-1 and J is TRBJ2-3; 7 nucleotides align to TRBD1. The source material was naive CD4+ T cells from PBMCs. Subset described: CD45RA+ positively selected. The receptor comes from a man aged 18 to 30 in good health. Some clones in this sample may be carry-over from other donors' samples. The CDR3 DNA reads as TGTGCCAGCAGCGACGGGACAGCTACAGATACGCAGTATTTT. Encoded protein: CASSDGTATDTQYF.